This TCR beta chain was sequenced during a study (dated by TCRdb to 2014 to 2015). Study-level background: The study examined whether tumor-infiltrating Tregs in breast cancer are drawn from blood Tregs or arise in situ by conversion from other CD4+ T cell subsets.

A remark on this clonotype: The target of this receptor is not known. No much larger clone exists at a distance of one base, and base qualities are not known.

To purify naive CD4+ T cells, the Miltenyi Naive CD4+ T Cell Isolation kit was used, and CD25 microbeads served to deplete Tregs. Tregs, naive and memory CD4+ T cells from tumor, blood and ipsilateral draining lymph nodes of five breast cancer patients underwent full-length TCR alpha and beta sequencing. Ficoll density gradient centrifugation was used to isolate mononuclear cells from either lymph nodes or roughly 50 ml of peripheral blood. A purity exceeding 90% was confirmed by FACS for the sorted cell populations. Full-length TCR variable regions were amplified by 5' RACE PCR using constant-region reverse primers, and then by semi-nested PCR using Nested Universal Primer A. The ReliaPrep RNA Cell Miniprep System was used to extract total RNA, which was then reverse transcribed into 5'RACE-ready cDNA with the SMARTer RACE 5'/3' Kit. An Illumina MiSeq was used to sequence the full-length TCR alpha and beta libraries, which had been barcoded with multiplex adaptors. The paper's data handling went like this. For each of nine subset-tissue groups, sequencing data from the five patients were pooled, and the groups were then compared using unsupervised clustering of TCR gene usage. The Morisita-Horn index was used to calculate repertoire similarity, with shared sequences weighted according to their contribution to each repertoire. TCRdb passed the public sequencing reads through fastp at Q25 and MiXCR, retaining productive beta sequences. Every distinct CDR3 protein forms one entry, paired with its most common genes and DNA. Here the V and J calls rest on TCRdb's processing, not on the authors' analysis. The sample includes more than 10,000 distinct CDR3 sequences, with 20% to 30% observed a single time. The leading ten clones occupy less than 4% of the sample.

General findings and caveats noted by the study authors: The TCR alpha and beta sequences of tumor-infiltrating Tregs showed the greatest overlap with tumor naive CD4+ T cells, followed by blood naive CD4+ T cells. Tumor memory CD4+ T cell TCR gene usage was found to cluster with blood and lymph node memory CD4+ cells and with lymph node naive CD4+ cells. The larger-cohort validation was restricted to a single TCR beta V-J rearrangement rather than whole repertoires.

V trim: 1 base; J trim: 6 bases; unmatched bases: 7. The cysteine opens and the phenylalanine closes a CDR3 of 16 amino acids. Here the CDR3 DNA is all that survives: 48 bases in frame from base 1. Sequences SGHVS (CDR1) and FNYEAQ (CDR2) are obtained from the germline V gene. The sequence was obtained from a female donor with breast cancer. Sequencing was done on a sample of naive CD4+ T cells sorted from blood. In light of the paper, this sample's cell subset or site label describes: naive CD4+ T cells, CD4+CD45RA+CD25-. The sequence is built from TRBV7-6 and TRBJ2-3, with 10 bases in between that match TRBD2. For the CDR3, the sequence is CASSLGLAGVGDTQYF. Read as DNA, the sequence is TGTGCCAGCAGCTTAGGCCTAGCGGGAGTAGGTGATACGCAGTATTTT. The full variable domain, with segments outside the CDR3 supplied by the reference TRBV7-6 and TRBJ2-3 proteins, appears as GAGVSQSPRYKVTKRGQDVALRCDPISGHVSLYWYRQALGQGPEFLTYFNYEAQQDKSGLPNDRFSAERPEGSISTLTIQRTEQRDSAMYRCASSLGLAGVGDTQYFGPGTRLTVL.